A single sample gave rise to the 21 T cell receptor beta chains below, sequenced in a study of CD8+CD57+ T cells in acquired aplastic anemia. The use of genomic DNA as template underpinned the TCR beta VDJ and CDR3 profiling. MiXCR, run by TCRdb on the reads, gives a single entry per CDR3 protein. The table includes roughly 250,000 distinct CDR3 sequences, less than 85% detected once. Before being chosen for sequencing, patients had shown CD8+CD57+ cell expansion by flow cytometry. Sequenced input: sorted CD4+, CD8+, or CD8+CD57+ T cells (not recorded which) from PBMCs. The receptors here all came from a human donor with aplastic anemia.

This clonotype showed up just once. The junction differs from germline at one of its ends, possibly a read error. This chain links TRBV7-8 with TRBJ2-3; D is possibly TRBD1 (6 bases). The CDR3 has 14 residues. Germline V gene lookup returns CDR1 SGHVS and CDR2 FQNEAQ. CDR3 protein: CASSQGRETGYTFF. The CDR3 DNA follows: TGCGCCAGCAGCCAAGGCCGTGAGACAGGCTACACGTTCTTT.

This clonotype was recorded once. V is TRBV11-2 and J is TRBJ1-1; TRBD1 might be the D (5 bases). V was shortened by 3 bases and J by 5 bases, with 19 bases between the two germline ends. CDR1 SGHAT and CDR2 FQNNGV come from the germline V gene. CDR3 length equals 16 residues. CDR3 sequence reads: CASSLGLSGRLTEAFF. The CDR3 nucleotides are TGTGCCAGCAGCTTGGGACTATCTGGGAGATTGACTGAAGCTTTCTTT.

The CDR3 reads CASSFTTGGIDTQYF. The DNA for the CDR3 is TGTGCCAGCAGCTTTACGACTGGCGGAATAGATACGCAGTATTTT. V is TRBV5-4 and J is TRBJ2-3; D remains ambiguous. The V gene's germline CDR1 is SGHNT and CDR2 YYREEE (reference sequence). The V end lost 2 bases, the J end lost 5 bases, and 15 bases lay between the germline ends. The CDR3 is 15 residues long.

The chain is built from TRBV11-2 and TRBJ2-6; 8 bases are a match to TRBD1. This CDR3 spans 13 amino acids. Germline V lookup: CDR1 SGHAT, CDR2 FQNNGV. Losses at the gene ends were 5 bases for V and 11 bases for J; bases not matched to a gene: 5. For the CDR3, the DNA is TGTGCCAGCAGCCTCCAACAGGGGGACGTCCTGACTTTC. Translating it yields CASSLQQGDVLTF.

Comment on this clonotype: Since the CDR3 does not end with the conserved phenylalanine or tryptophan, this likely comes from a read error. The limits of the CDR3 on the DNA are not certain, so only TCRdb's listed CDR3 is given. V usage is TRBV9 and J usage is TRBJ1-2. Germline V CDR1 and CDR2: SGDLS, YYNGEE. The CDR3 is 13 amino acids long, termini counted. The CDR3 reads CASGPTAHGAERL.

The CDR3 bases are TGTGCCACCAATGGACAGCCTCACTATGGCTACACCTTC. Translated, it gives CATNGQPHYGYTF. V usage is TRBV19 and J usage is TRBJ1-2; D perhaps matches TRBD1 (6 bases). The germline V gene has CDR1 LNHDA and CDR2 SQIVND (reference sequence). Trimming took off 10 bases at V and 3 bases at J, with 15 bases between the two ends. The length of the CDR3 is 13 residues.

The CDR3 DNA is TGTGCCAGCAGCTTGACAGGGGACGGGGACTTAGGCTACTACACCTTC. This encodes CASSLTGDGDLGYYTF. This rearrangement joins TRBV7-2 to TRBJ1-2; TRBD1 matches 8 bases. The CDR3 sequence is 16 residues long. V was pared by 3 bases and J by 10 bases, with 16 bases of the junction left unmatched. CDR1 is SGHTA and CDR2 is FQGNSA in the germline V gene.

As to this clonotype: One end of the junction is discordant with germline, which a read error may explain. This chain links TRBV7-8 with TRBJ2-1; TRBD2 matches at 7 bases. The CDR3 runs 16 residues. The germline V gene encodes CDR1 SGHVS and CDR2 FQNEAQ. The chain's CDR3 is CASSFPGGPDTHDQFF. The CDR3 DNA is TGTGCCAGCAGCTTTCCGGGAGGTCCCGATACCCATGATCAGTTCTTC.

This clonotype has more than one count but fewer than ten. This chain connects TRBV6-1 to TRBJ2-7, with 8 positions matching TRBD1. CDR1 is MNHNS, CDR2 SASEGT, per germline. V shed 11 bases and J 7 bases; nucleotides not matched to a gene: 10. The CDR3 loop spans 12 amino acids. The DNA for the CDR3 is TGTGCCGGCGGACAGGGAATAATGGAGCAGTACTTC. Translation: CAGGQGIMEQYF.

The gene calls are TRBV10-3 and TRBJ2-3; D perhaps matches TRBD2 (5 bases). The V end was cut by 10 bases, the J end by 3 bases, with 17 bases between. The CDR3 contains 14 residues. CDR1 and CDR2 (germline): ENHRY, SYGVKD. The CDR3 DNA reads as TGTGCCAGCAGACCGAGGGCCAGTACAGATACGCAGTATTTT. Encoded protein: CASRPRASTDTQYF.

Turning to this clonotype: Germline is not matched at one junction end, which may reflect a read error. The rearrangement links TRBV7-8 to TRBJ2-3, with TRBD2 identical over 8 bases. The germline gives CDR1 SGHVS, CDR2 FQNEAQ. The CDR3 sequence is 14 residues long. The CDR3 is CASSLASGTGDTHF. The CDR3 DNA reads TGTGCCAGCAGCTTAGCTAGCGGGACCGGTGATACGCATTTT. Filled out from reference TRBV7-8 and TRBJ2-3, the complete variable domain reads GAGVSQSPRYKVAKRGQDVALRCDPISGHVSLFWYQQALGQGPEFLTYFQNEAQLDKSGLPSDRFFAERPEGSVSTLKIQRTQQEDSAVYLCASSLASGTGDTHFGPGTRLTVL.

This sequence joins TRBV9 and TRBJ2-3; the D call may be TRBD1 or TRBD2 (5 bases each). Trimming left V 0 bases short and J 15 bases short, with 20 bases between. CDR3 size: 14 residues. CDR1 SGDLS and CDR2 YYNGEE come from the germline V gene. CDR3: CASSVEGDPKERYF. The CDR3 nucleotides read TGTGCCAGCAGCGTAGAAGGGGACCCGAAGGAGCGCTATTTT.

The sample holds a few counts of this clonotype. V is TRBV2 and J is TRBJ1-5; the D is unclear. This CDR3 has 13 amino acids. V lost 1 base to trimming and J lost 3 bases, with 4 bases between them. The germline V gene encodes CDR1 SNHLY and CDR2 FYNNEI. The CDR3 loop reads CASSEENNQPQHF. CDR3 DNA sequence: TGTGCCAGCAGTGAAGAGAACAATCAGCCCCAGCATTTT.

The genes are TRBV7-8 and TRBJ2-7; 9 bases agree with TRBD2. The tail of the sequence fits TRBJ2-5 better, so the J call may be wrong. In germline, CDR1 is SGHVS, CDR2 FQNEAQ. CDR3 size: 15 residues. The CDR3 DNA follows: TGTGCCAGTAGCCACGAAGGACTAGCGTGGGAGACCCAGTACTTC. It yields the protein CASSHEGLAWETQYF.

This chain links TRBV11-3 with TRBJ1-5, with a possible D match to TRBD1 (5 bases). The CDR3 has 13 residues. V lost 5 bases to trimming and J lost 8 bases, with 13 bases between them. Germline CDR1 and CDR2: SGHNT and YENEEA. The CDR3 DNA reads TGTGCCAGCAGCCTAGCAGTGACAGAGCCCCAGCATTTT. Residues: CASSLAVTEPQHF.

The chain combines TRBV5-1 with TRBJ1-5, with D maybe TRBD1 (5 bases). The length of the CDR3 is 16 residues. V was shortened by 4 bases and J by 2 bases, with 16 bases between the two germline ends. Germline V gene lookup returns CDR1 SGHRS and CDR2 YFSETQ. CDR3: CASSQYGQGGNQPQHF. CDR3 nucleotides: TGCGCCAGCAGCCAGTACGGGCAGGGTGGCAATCAGCCCCAGCATTTT.

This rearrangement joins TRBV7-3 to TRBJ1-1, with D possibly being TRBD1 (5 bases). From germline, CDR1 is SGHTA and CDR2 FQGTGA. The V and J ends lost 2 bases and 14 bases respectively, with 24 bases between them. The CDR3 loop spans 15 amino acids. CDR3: CASSLGVDNYTEQFF. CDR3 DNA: TGTGCCAGCAGCTTAGGGGTGGACAACTACACTGAGCAGTTCTTT. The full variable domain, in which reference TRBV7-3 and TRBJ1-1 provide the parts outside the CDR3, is GAGVSQTPSNKVTEKGKYVELRCDPISGHTALYWYRQSLGQGPEFLIYFQGTGAADDSGLPNDRFFAVRPEGSVSTLKIQRTERGDSAVYLCASSLGVDNYTEQFFGQGTRLTVV.

CDR3 residues: CASSVGPDGTALAYEQYV. The CDR3 bases are TGTGCCAGCAGCGTAGGGCCAGACGGGACAGCCCTTGCCTACGAGCAGTACGTC. The rearrangement joins TRBV9 to TRBJ2-7; TRBD1 aligns across 7 bases. This CDR3 has 18 amino acids. Germline-derived CDR1 and CDR2 are SGDLS and YYNGEE. Germline trimming cut 0 bases from V and 2 bases from J; bases unmatched to any gene: 14.

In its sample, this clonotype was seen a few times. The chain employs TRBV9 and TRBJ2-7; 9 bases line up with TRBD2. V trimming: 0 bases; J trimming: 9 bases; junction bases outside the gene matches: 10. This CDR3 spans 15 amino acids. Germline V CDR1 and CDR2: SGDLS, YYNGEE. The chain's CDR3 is CASSVGLADTDTQYV. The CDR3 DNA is TGTGCCAGCAGCGTAGGACTAGCGGACACAGATACGCAGTACGTC.

CDR3 region: CASSLASGQKLFF. CDR3 in DNA: TGCGCCAGCAGCTTGGCATCCGGACAGAAACTGTTTTTT. This chain links TRBV5-1 with TRBJ1-4; a weak D match, TRBD1 (6 bases). CDR3 length equals 13 residues. CDR1 and CDR2 from the germline V gene are SGHRS and YFSETQ. Trimming took off 0 bases at V and 11 bases at J, with 11 bases between the two ends.

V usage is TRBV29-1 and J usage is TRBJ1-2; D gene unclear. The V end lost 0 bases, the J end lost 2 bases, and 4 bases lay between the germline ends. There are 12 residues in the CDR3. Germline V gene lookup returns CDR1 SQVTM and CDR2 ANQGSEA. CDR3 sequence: CSVEDQNYGYTF. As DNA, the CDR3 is TGCAGCGTTGAAGACCAGAACTATGGCTACACCTTC. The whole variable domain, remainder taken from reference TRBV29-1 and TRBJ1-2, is SAVISQKPSRDICQRGTSLTIQCQVDSQVTMMFWYRQQPGQSLTLIATANQGSEATYESGFVIDKFPISRPNLTFSTLTVSNMSPEDSSIYLCSVEDQNYGYTFGSGTRLTVV.